This T cell receptor beta chain was recorded in a study of T cell responses to AZD1222 COVID-19 vaccine. Study-level findings and limits: Just 5 or 6 AZD1222 recipients tested seropositive at baseline.

About this clone: Its target is not known.

Clones were read by immunoSEQ multiplex PCR, and TCRdb kept only the in-frame ones, dropping some. The sample yields 140,000 to 150,000 clones, approximately 78% seen once. Trimming shortened V by 8 bases and J by 3 bases, and 10 bases separated the two germline ends. This CDR3 is built from 13 residues. Per germline, CDR1 KGHSH and CDR2 LQKENI. The chain links TRBV18 to TRBJ2-2; D is possibly TRBD1 (6 bases). Source: peripheral blood, taken on day 0 of MenACWY control vaccination. This clonotype was obtained from an adult in good health. CDR3 residues: CASLTGDTGELFF. For the CDR3, the DNA is TGTGCCAGCCTGACAGGCGACACCGGGGAGCTGTTTTTT.